Shown below are 30 T cell receptor beta chains from a single sample sequenced in a study of regulatory T cells in long-lasting Graves disease. iRepertoire HTBI primers and Arm-PCR of CDR3 regions built TCR beta libraries. TCRdb reanalysed the multiplex PCR reads using MiXCR and keeps one entry per CDR3 protein. The sample records roughly 430,000 distinct CDR3 sequences, less than 20% being singletons. Noted time point: newly diagnosed GD, antithyroid drugs for less than 3 months. The authors made the TCR library using RNA they extracted from PBMCs. The same specimen was also included in a second study, on T cells in Graves' hyperthyroidism and ophthalmopathy.

The sequences come from peripheral blood mononuclear cells (PBMCs), collected at new diagnosis, from a patient treated with antithyroid drugs. The source is a woman in her 30s with Graves disease.

This clonotype appeared many times. The J gene is TRBJ2-1, the V gene TRBV11-2, with a possible D match to TRBD2 (6 bases). V shed 6 bases and J shed 2 bases, with 14 bases lying between them. Germline CDR1 reads SGHAT; CDR2 reads FQNNGV. The CDR3 runs to 15 residues. The CDR3 region is CASSFEPGAYNEQFF. The CDR3 DNA sequence: TGTGCCAGCAGTTTTGAACCGGGAGCCTACAATGAGCAGTTCTTC.

This clonotype has only a few counts. The V gene is TRBV7-9, the J gene TRBJ1-1, with D possibly TRBD1 on 5 matching bases. Germline V gives CDR1 SEHNR, CDR2 FQNEAQ (reference sequence). Trimming cost V 5 bases and J 4 bases, with 17 bases left between them. The CDR3 runs to 15 residues. CDR3 nucleotide sequence: TGTGCCAGCAGCCCCCTGGGACCTATTTTCACTGAAGCTTTCTTT. As protein: CASSPLGPIFTEAFF. Full variable domain (remainder filled in from reference TRBV7-9 and TRBJ1-1): DTGVSQNPRHKITKRGQNVTFRCDPISEHNRLYWYRQTLGQGPEFLTYFQNEAQLEKSRLLSDRFSAERPKGSFSTLEIQRTEQGDSAMYLCASSPLGPIFTEAFFGQGTRLTVV.

This clonotype was seen more than once but under ten times. V is TRBV19 and J is TRBJ2-1; no clear D. V was shortened by 8 bases and J by 2 bases, with 10 bases between the two germline ends. The germline gives CDR1 LNHDA, CDR2 SQIVND (reference sequence). The CDR3 has 13 amino acids. The CDR3 bases are TGTGCCAGTCGGTCCTTTGCCTACAATGAGCAGTTCTTC. Its protein is CASRSFAYNEQFF. The variable domain in full, with the rest retrieved from reference TRBV19 and TRBJ2-1, is DGGITQSPKYLFRKEGQNVTLSCEQNLNHDAMYWYRQDPGQGLRLIYYSQIVNDFQKGDIAEGYSVSREKKESFPLTVTSAQKNPTAFYLCASRSFAYNEQFFGPGTRLTVL.

This clonotype has a count of ten or more. The chain is built from TRBV7-9 and TRBJ2-3; D not certain. The CDR3 contains 11 residues. Germline lookup yields CDR1 SEHNR and CDR2 FQNEAQ (reference sequence). Trimming cost V 8 bases and J 6 bases, with 9 bases left between them. The CDR3 sequence: CASRFGDTQYF. The CDR3 nucleotides read TGTGCCAGCCGTTTCGGGGATACGCAGTATTTT.

This clonotype was detected many times. The V and J genes are TRBV2 and TRBJ1-2; possible D gene TRBD1, 5 bases. There are 15 residues in the CDR3. The V and J ends lost 2 bases and 6 bases respectively, with 16 bases between them. Germline CDR1 SNHLY, CDR2 FYNNEI. CDR3 protein: CASSENGGNGDGYTF. CDR3 nucleotide sequence: TGTGCCAGCAGTGAAAACGGGGGGAATGGGGATGGCTACACCTTC.

This clonotype has only a few counts. J is TRBJ2-1 and V is TRBV7-9; TRBD2 agrees at 13 bases. V shed 1 base and J 9 bases; nucleotides not matched to a gene: 6. Looked up from germline, CDR1 is SEHNR and CDR2 is FQNEAQ (reference sequence). The CDR3 loop spans 16 amino acids. This chain's CDR3 is CASSLGPGLAGFEQFF. CDR3 nucleotides: TGTGCCAGCAGCTTAGGGCCGGGACTAGCGGGATTTGAGCAGTTCTTC.

In regard to this clonotype: With a much larger clone just one base away, this may be a read error. The chain employs TRBV12-3 or TRBV12-4 and TRBJ2-3; 7 bases are shared with TRBD2. V lost 6 bases, J lost 3 bases, and 6 bases stayed unmatched. This CDR3 spans 14 amino acids. CDR3 nucleotide sequence: TGTGCCAGCAGCTACGGACTAGAAACAGATACGCAGTATTTT. Protein: CASSYGLETDTQYF.

The V call is TRBV5-1, the J call TRBJ1-2; no clear D gene. The CDR3 loop spans 13 amino acids. Looked up from germline, CDR1 is SGHRS and CDR2 is YFSETQ. V was trimmed by 0 bases and J by 3 bases, leaving 6 bases between them. CDR3 in DNA: TGCGCCAGCAGCTTGGCCGCAGACTATGGCTACACCTTC. Translating gives CASSLAADYGYTF.

This clonotype was detected many times. One junction end disagrees with the germline gene, perhaps due to a read error. The chain uses TRBV7-7 and TRBJ2-7; 11 positions match TRBD2. The germline CDR1 and CDR2 sequences are SSHAT and FNYEAQ (reference sequence). This CDR3 comprises 16 residues. CDR3 loop: CASSLFVAGGVYEQYF. The CDR3 coding sequence is TGTGCTAGCAGCTTATTTGTAGCGGGAGGGGTTTACGAGCAGTACTTC.

V gene TRBV14 combines with J gene TRBJ2-2; D might be TRBD1 (5 bases). V lost 8 bases and J 0 bases, leaving 10 bases between the germline ends. The CDR3 has 14 residues. CDR1 is SGHDN, CDR2 FVKESK, per germline. CDR3 nucleotide sequence: TGTGCCAGCGGGCAGGGAACGAACACCGGGGAGCTGTTTTTT. As protein: CASGQGTNTGELFF.

The V call is TRBV27, the J call TRBJ1-5; D perhaps matches TRBD1 (5 bases). The CDR3 is made up of 16 amino acids. V lost 0 bases and J 5 bases, leaving 14 bases between the germline ends. Germline loops: CDR1 MNHEY, CDR2 SMNVEV (reference sequence). The CDR3 is CASSLSLGAPYQPQHF. The CDR3 nucleotides are TGTGCCAGCAGTTTATCGTTAGGGGCCCCTTATCAGCCCCAGCATTTT.

V gene TRBV30 combines with J gene TRBJ2-7, with 13 bases lining up with TRBD2. The CDR3 consists of 15 residues. Per germline, CDR1 GTSNPN and CDR2 SVGIG (reference sequence). V lost 3 bases to trimming and J lost 4 bases; unmatched junction nucleotides: 6. In DNA form, the CDR3 reads TGTGCCTGGAGGTCGACACTAGCGGGAGGGTACGAGCAGTACTTC. It encodes CAWRSTLAGGYEQYF.

Only a few counts were recorded for this clonotype. This chain joins TRBV6-9 and TRBJ2-5; the D call may be TRBD1 or TRBD2 (7 bases each). Germline CDR1 MNHGY, CDR2 SVAAGI. The CDR3 sequence is 15 residues long. V was shortened by 3 bases and J by 4 bases, with 15 bases between the two germline ends. The DNA of the CDR3 is TGTGCCAGCAGTTACTCTACAGGGGAGGGAGAGACCCAGTACTTC. The encoded protein is CASSYSTGEGETQYF.

This clonotype was seen many times. This chain uses TRBV3-1 with TRBJ2-7; 9 nucleotides align to TRBD2. Losses at the gene ends were 3 bases for V and 1 base for J; bases not matched to a gene: 7. Germline CDR1 reads LGHDT; CDR2 reads YNNKEL (reference sequence). The CDR3 contains 16 residues. The CDR3 DNA reads as TGTGCCAGCAGCCAGGGCGGGAGGGCCACGTCCTACGAGCAGTACTTC. Translating gives CASSQGGRATSYEQYF.

The table lists this clonotype with many counts. This sequence joins TRBV2 and TRBJ1-2, with unresolved D. The CDR3 has 13 amino acids. V lost 3 bases, J lost 3 bases, and 8 bases lay in between. In germline, CDR1 is SNHLY, CDR2 FYNNEI. The CDR3 DNA follows: TGTGCCAGCAGTGACAGTGGGGACTATGGCTACACCTTC. Protein: CASSDSGDYGYTF. Variable domain in full (rest from reference TRBV2 and TRBJ1-2): EPEVTQTPSHQVTQMGQEVILRCVPISNHLYFYWYRQILGQKVEFLVSFYNNEISEKSEIFDDQFSVERPDGSNFTLKIRSTKLEDSAMYFCASSDSGDYGYTFGSGTRLTVV.

The table lists this clonotype with many counts. CDR3 DNA: TGTGCCAGCAGTGACCCGGGACTAGCGGAAAGGGACGAGCAGTACTTC. This codes for CASSDPGLAERDEQYF. V gene TRBV2 combines with J gene TRBJ2-7, with 11 positions matching TRBD2. CDR3 size: 16 residues. CDR1 and CDR2 from the germline V gene are SNHLY and FYNNEI. V gave up 3 bases and J gave up 5 bases; unmatched junction bases: 9.

In regard to this clonotype: An end of the junction differs from the germline gene, which may be a read error. The rearrangement uses TRBV5-5 and TRBJ2-5; D is unresolved. The germline CDR1 and CDR2 sequences are SGHKS and YYEKEE (reference sequence). The CDR3 contains 16 residues. CDR3 coding DNA: TGTGCCAGCAGCTTGGTGCCTCCGGGTCCGCGGTATAGGATGAACTTC. The encoded protein is CASSLVPPGPRYRMNF.

This clonotype was picked up many times. This chain links TRBV30 with TRBJ1-5; weak D call: TRBD1 (5 bases). The CDR3 covers 17 residues. Between the trimmed V and J ends, which lost 0 bases and 2 bases, there was a span of 17 bases. In germline, CDR1 is GTSNPN, CDR2 SVGIG (reference sequence). For the CDR3, the DNA is TGTGCCTGGAGTGTCCCCCAGGGAAGGGTCGGCAATCAGCCCCAGCATTTT. The encoded protein is CAWSVPQGRVGNQPQHF. Filled out from reference TRBV30 and TRBJ1-5, the complete variable domain reads SQTIHQWPATLVQPVGSPLSLECTVEGTSNPNLYWYRQAAGRGLQLLFYSVGIGQISSEVPQNLSASRPQDRQFILSSKKLLLSDSGFYLCAWSVPQGRVGNQPQHFGDGTRLSIL.

V usage is TRBV12-3 or TRBV12-4 and J usage is TRBJ2-4, with D perhaps matching TRBD2 (5 bases). CDR3 size: 13 residues. Trimming left V 4 bases short and J 14 bases short, with 18 bases between. The CDR3 is CASSSSTSDGKYF. CDR3 DNA: TGTGCCAGCAGTTCCTCAACTAGTGACGGGAAGTACTTC.

Ten or more counts support this clonotype. This chain links TRBV12-3 or TRBV12-4 with TRBJ1-2; TRBD1 matches 11 bases. Trimming removed 5 bases from V and 4 bases from J; junction bases left unmatched: 6. The CDR3 contains 15 residues. CDR3 bases: TGTGCCAGCAGTCCGAGGACAGGGGGCGTCTATGGCTACACCTTC. This codes for CASSPRTGGVYGYTF.

In this sample, this clonotype turned up many times. The rearrangement joins TRBV7-8 to TRBJ2-1, with 8 bases aligning to TRBD1. CDR3 length equals 16 residues. Germline CDR1 is SGHVS and CDR2 is FQNEAQ. Unmatched junction bases numbered 6, after V lost 5 bases and J lost 0 bases. The CDR3 spells CASSPGQGGSYNEQFF. Here the CDR3 DNA reads TGTGCCAGCAGCCCAGGACAGGGTGGCTCCTACAATGAGCAGTTCTTC.

V is TRBV14 and J is TRBJ2-7; TRBD2 matches 8 bases. CDR1 SGHDN and CDR2 FVKESK come from the germline V gene. The CDR3 extends over 15 amino acids. V dropped 4 bases and J dropped 2; count of bases not matched to a gene: 7. For the CDR3, the DNA is TGTGCCAGCAGCCCTCTAGCGGGTGTAGCCTACGAGCAGTACTTC. Its protein is CASSPLAGVAYEQYF. The entire variable domain, with the rest obtained from reference TRBV14 and TRBJ2-7, is as follows: EAGVTQFPSHSVIEKGQTVTLRCDPISGHDNLYWYRRVMGKEIKFLLHFVKESKQDESGMPNNRFLAERTGGTYSTLKVQPAELEDSGVYFCASSPLAGVAYEQYFGPGTRLTVT.

This clonotype was seen ten or more times. The V and J genes are TRBV11-2 and TRBJ2-1; D is uncertain. This CDR3 contains 18 residues. Trimming removed 5 bases from V and 0 bases from J, with 20 bases in between. Germline assignment: CDR1 SGHAT and CDR2 FQNNGV. CDR3 residues: CASSVRIRTPSSYNEQFF. The CDR3 region has the DNA TGTGCCAGCAGCGTTCGTATTCGGACGCCCAGCTCCTACAATGAGCAGTTCTTC.

This chain links TRBV10-3 with TRBJ1-4, with unresolved D. The CDR3 is made up of 15 amino acids. V was pared by 0 bases and J by 5 bases, with 10 bases between. The germline V gene encodes CDR1 ENHRY and CDR2 SYGVKD. This CDR3 is CAISESGNPNEKLFF. The CDR3 coding sequence is TGTGCCATCAGTGAGTCGGGGAACCCGAATGAAAAACTGTTTTTT.

This clonotype was recorded many times. The rearrangement uses TRBV7-9 and TRBJ1-4; 10 bases are shared with TRBD1. V lost 2 bases to trimming and J lost 7 bases; unmatched junction nucleotides: 7. The CDR3 sequence is 16 residues long. Germline V gene sequence: CDR1 SEHNR, CDR2 FQNEAQ (reference sequence). In DNA, the CDR3 is TGTGCCAGCAGCTTATTTCTGGGACAGGGGAGTGAAAAACTGTTTTTT. The encoded protein is CASSLFLGQGSEKLFF.

This clonotype was observed at least ten times. This chain links TRBV10-1 with TRBJ2-5; TRBD2 aligns across 8 bases. Germline V gives CDR1 WNHNN, CDR2 SYGVQD (reference sequence). The CDR3 spans 16 residues. Trimming removed 3 bases from V and 6 bases from J; junction bases left unmatched: 12. CDR3 bases: TGCGCCAGCAGTGAAAGTACCACCGGGACTAGGCAGACCCAGTACTTC. This gives the protein CASSESTTGTRQTQYF.

This clonotype was seen at least ten times. This chain links TRBV18 with TRBJ1-4; no definite D call. With 1 base removed from V and 0 bases from J, the gap between germline ends came to 6 bases. CDR3 length: 15 amino acids. CDR1 and CDR2 (germline): KGHSH, LQKENI. CDR3 DNA sequence: TGTGCCAGCTCACCACAGGGTGCAACTAATGAAAAACTGTTTTTT. It specifies CASSPQGATNEKLFF.

This clonotype came up many times. This chain joins TRBV4-1 and TRBJ2-2; 8 bases map to TRBD2. Germline CDR1 reads MGHRA; CDR2 reads YSYEKL. This CDR3 spans 18 amino acids. With 3 bases clipped from V and 8 bases from J, the junction kept 17 bases outside the gene matches. The CDR3 protein is CASSHTNSGLARMGELFF. The CDR3 coding sequence is TGCGCCAGCAGCCACACAAACTCCGGACTAGCTCGTATGGGGGAGCTGTTTTTT.

Points on this clonotype: This may be a read error, as it is one base from a much larger clone. The chain recombines TRBV18 with TRBJ1-3; 7 bases match TRBD1. The V gene end was trimmed by 5 bases and the J gene end by 0 bases; junction bases not matched to a gene: 10. The germline V gene has CDR1 KGHSH and CDR2 LQKENI. The CDR3 runs 17 residues. CDR3 DNA sequence: TGTGCCAGCTCAAAAGCGGGGGGACAGCACTCTGGAAACACCATATATTTT. It encodes CASSKAGGQHSGNTIYF. The whole variable domain, filled in from reference TRBV18 and TRBJ1-3, reads NAGVMQNPRHLVRRRGQEARLRCSPMKGHSHVYWYRQLPEEGLKFMVYLQKENIIDESGMPKERFSAEFPKEGPSILRIQQVVRGDSAAYFCASSKAGGQHSGNTIYFGEGSWLTVV.

This clonotype was observed a handful of times. This chain links TRBV29-1 with TRBJ2-3, with D perhaps TRBD1 (5 bases). Germline V gene sequence: CDR1 SQVTM, CDR2 ANQGSEA. The CDR3 length is 15 residues. V dropped 2 bases and J dropped 2 bases, with 14 bases sitting between them. The CDR3 spells CSVEFVGRATDTQYF. Written as DNA, the CDR3 is TGCAGCGTTGAATTCGTGGGCAGGGCCACAGATACGCAGTATTTT.